This T cell receptor beta chain was captured in a study of T cells in Graves' hyperthyroidism and ophthalmopathy. Findings of the study overall: Stable hyperthyroidism and ophthalmopathy were separated using 13 V-J signatures. Peripheral blood also featured most of the thyroid clonotypes expanded above 0.001.

The trim removed 9 bases at V and 5 bases at J, leaving 11 bases unmatched. This CDR3 is built from 15 residues. CDR1 is KGHDR, CDR2 SFDVKD, per germline. Diagnoses rested on clinical symptoms, serum thyroxine and TRAb, thyroid ultrasound and orbital computed tomography. There were TCR beta CDR3 regions amplified from RNA transcripts. The TCR CDR3 was amplified in a first-round RT-PCR using the HTBI primer set. TCRdb passed the multiplex PCR reads through MiXCR, listing each CDR3 protein once. The sample records about 58,000 distinct CDR3 sequences, around half being singletons. This clonotype qualifies as medium-sized (0.01 to 0.1%). Its antigen is not identified.

This TCR was sampled from a woman in her 30s with Graves' ophthalmopathy. The V gene is TRBV24-1, the J gene TRBJ2-2, with 7 bases identical to TRBD2. Sequenced material: blood. The CDR3 reads CATAPPGGVTGELFF. CDR3 nucleotide sequence: TGTGCCACCGCCCCACCGGGAGGAGTTACCGGGGAGCTGTTTTTT.